This T cell receptor (beta chain) was obtained from a study of OX40 agonist ivuxolimab in advanced cancers. Study details: At doses from 0.01 to 10 mg/kg, patients were given intravenous ivuxolimab every 2 weeks. Patients undergoing dose escalation presented with hepatocellular carcinoma, melanoma, renal cell or head and neck cancer.

Study-wide points: Researchers did not establish what antigens the expanded peripheral T cells target.

A note on this clone: The antigen is unknown.

This CDR3 is built from 13 residues. The V and J ends lost 3 bases and 8 bases respectively, with 11 bases between them. Per germline, CDR1 SGHTA and CDR2 FQGNSA. Data came from immunoSEQ multiplex PCR; TCRdb stores just in-frame clones and leaves some out. The table lists around 67,000 clones, nearly 90% of them singletons. V gene TRBV7-2 combines with J gene TRBJ2-1; no reliable D call. The clonotype was recovered from an adult with an advanced solid tumor such as melanoma, head and neck, liver or kidney cancer. This sample comprised CD4+ or CD8+ T cells sorted from blood, obtained in a trial of the OX40 agonist ivuxolimab. The CDR3 loop is CASSFLDRDEQFF. The CDR3 DNA follows: TGTGCCAGCAGCTTCCTAGACCGCGATGAGCAGTTCTTC.